Listed below are T cell receptor beta chains from one sample, sequenced in a study of cytomegalovirus exposure and HLA in healthy donors. Using immunoSEQ multiplex PCR, the repertoire was profiled, and TCRdb retains in-frame clones only, with some absent. The table records roughly 150,000 clones, 75% to 85% of them present only once. The sample comprised PBMCs. The receptors here all came from a woman between 40 and 50 years old in good health and CMV-seropositive. The CDR3 runs from the conserved cysteine through the conserved F or W. Each record gives: J gene, V gene, clone size, D gene, CDR3 protein, CDR3 DNA. The D gene is left open where the match is weak. Where a row states a size, it is once, few, many or the class of an expanded clone; other rows omit it.

J: TRBJ2-7
V: TRBV5-4
size: -
D: TRBD1
CDR3: CASSEDSTGHREQYF
DNA: TGTGCCAGCAGCGAAGATTCGACAGGGCATCGCGAGCAGTACTTC

J: TRBJ1-5
V: TRBV27
size: -
D: -
CDR3: CASSLTGNQPQHF
DNA: TGTGCCAGCAGTTTAACAGGGAATCAGCCCCAGCATTTT

J: TRBJ1-4
V: TRBV2
size: -
D: -
CDR3: CASNRQRNEKLFF
DNA: TGTGCCAGCAACCGACAGCGTAATGAAAAACTGTTTTTT

J: TRBJ2-3
V: TRBV28
size: -
D: -
CDR3: CASSPLANTQYF
DNA: TGTGCCAGCAGCCCACTAGCAAATACGCAGTATTTT

J: TRBJ2-5
V: TRBV7-9
size: -
D: -
CDR3: CASGSQETQYF
DNA: TGTGCCAGCGGCAGCCAAGAGACCCAGTACTTC

J: TRBJ1-5
V: TRBV28
size: -
D: -
CDR3: CASSRGSAGDQPQHF
DNA: TGTGCCAGCAGCCGAGGGTCCGCAGGGGATCAGCCCCAGCATTTT

J: TRBJ2-7
V: TRBV19
size: -
D: TRBD1
CDR3: CASKIAGTGTYEQYF
DNA: TGTGCCAGCAAAATTGCCGGGACAGGGACTTACGAGCAGTACTTC

J: TRBJ1-5
V: TRBV19
size: -
D: -
CDR3: CASSFWTAREPQHF
DNA: TGTGCCAGTAGTTTCTGGACAGCCCGGGAGCCCCAGCATTTT

J: TRBJ1-1
V: TRBV9
size: few
D: -
CDR3: CASSATTVNTEAFF
DNA: TGTGCCAGCAGCGCCACGACAGTGAACACTGAAGCTTTCTTT

J: TRBJ2-3
V: TRBV5-1
size: -
D: TRBD1
CDR3: CASSLQGDRGTDTQYF
DNA: TGCGCCAGCAGCTTGCAGGGGGATAGGGGCACAGATACGCAGTATTTT

J: TRBJ2-5
V: TRBV30
size: -
D: -
CDR3: CAWITNGWTQYF
DNA: TGTGCCTGGATTACTAACGGGTGGACCCAGTACTTC

J: TRBJ2-1
V: TRBV5-1
size: -
D: TRBD1
CDR3: CASSLSGGWHNEQFF
DNA: TGCGCCAGCAGCTTGTCAGGGGGCTGGCACAATGAGCAGTTCTTC

J: TRBJ1-3
V: TRBV28
size: -
D: -
CDR3: CASSSWSSGNTIYF
DNA: TGTGCCAGCAGTTCTTGGAGCTCTGGAAACACCATATATTTT

J: TRBJ1-4
V: TRBV27
size: -
D: -
CDR3: CASSTKARNEKLFF
DNA: TGTGCCAGCAGTACGAAGGCTAGGAATGAAAAACTGTTTTTT

J: TRBJ2-7
V: TRBV6-6
size: -
D: TRBD2
CDR3: CASSYDREALYEQYF
DNA: TGTGCCAGCAGTTACGACCGGGAGGCCCTATACGAGCAGTACTTC

J: TRBJ2-1
V: TRBV7-9
size: -
D: TRBD2
CDR3: CSSSSGLAGGENEQFF
DNA: TGTTCCAGCAGCTCGGGACTAGCGGGAGGGGAGAATGAGCAGTTCTTC

J: TRBJ1-1
V: TRBV19
size: -
D: -
CDR3: CASSIRKWRGDNTEAFF
DNA: TGTGCCAGTAGTATAAGGAAGTGGAGGGGCGACAACACTGAAGCTTTCTTT

J: TRBJ2-1
V: TRBV19
size: -
D: TRBD1
CDR3: CASSIAYGTGAYNEQFF
DNA: TGTGCCAGTAGTATAGCTTACGGGACAGGTGCCTACAATGAGCAGTTCTTC

J: TRBJ2-7
V: TRBV18
size: -
D: TRBD1
CDR3: CASSPGRTGAGEQYF
DNA: TGTGCCAGCTCACCGGGTCGGACAGGGGCCGGGGAGCAGTACTTC

J: TRBJ2-2
V: TRBV7-6
size: -
D: TRBD2
CDR3: CASSLGGLVSGELFF
DNA: TGTGCCAGCAGCTTAGGCGGACTAGTAAGCGGGGAGCTGTTTTTT

J: TRBJ2-5
V: TRBV16
size: -
D: -
CDR3: CASSQRARDETQYF
DNA: TGTGCCAGCAGCCAACGCGCCAGGGATGAGACCCAGTACTTC

J: TRBJ1-5
V: TRBV28
size: -
D: TRBD1
CDR3: CASSLGQGDQPQHF
DNA: TGTGCCAGCAGTTTGGGACAGGGCGATCAGCCCCAGCATTTT

J: TRBJ2-3
V: TRBV6-1
size: -
D: -
CDR3: CASSEEEGWRVLADTQYF
DNA: TGTGCCAGCAGTGAAGAGGAAGGGTGGAGGGTTTTAGCAGATACGCAGTATTTT

J: TRBJ2-5
V: TRBV18
size: -
D: TRBD2
CDR3: CASSPRLAALEETQYF
DNA: TGTGCCAGCTCACCCAGACTAGCCGCTCTCGAAGAGACCCAGTACTTC

J: TRBJ1-5
V: TRBV15
size: -
D: -
CDR3: CATSRDRITGPEAQHF
DNA: TGTGCCACCAGCAGAGATCGCATTACAGGGCCGGAGGCCCAGCATTTT

J: TRBJ1-4
V: TRBV2
size: -
D: -
CDR3: CASSTEFNEKLFF
DNA: TGTGCCAGCTCCACAGAGTTTAATGAAAAACTGTTTTTT

J: TRBJ2-5
V: TRBV28
size: -
D: TRBD2
CDR3: CASSKSFSAGGPEEQYF
DNA: TGTGCCAGCAGCAAGTCCTTTAGCGCGGGAGGGCCGGAGGAGCAGTACTTC

J: TRBJ1-3
V: TRBV7-9
size: -
D: -
CDR3: CASSLALTGLGNTIYF
DNA: TGTGCCAGCAGCCTTGCCCTAACAGGGCTCGGAAACACCATATATTTT

J: TRBJ1-4
V: TRBV7-9
size: -
D: -
CDR3: CASSLGGITEKLFF
DNA: TGTGCCAGCAGCTTGGGGGGGATTACTGAAAAACTGTTTTTT

J: TRBJ2-2
V: TRBV18
size: -
D: TRBD1
CDR3: CASSTSLPGTANTGELFF
DNA: TGTGCCAGCTCCACGAGTCTTCCCGGGACAGCGAACACCGGGGAGCTGTTTTTT

J: TRBJ2-1
V: TRBV18
size: once
D: TRBD2
CDR3: CASSPSASGRRDEQFF
DNA: TGTGCCAGCTCACCATCGGCTAGCGGGAGGCGCGATGAGCAGTTCTTC

J: TRBJ2-1
V: TRBV11-3
size: -
D: -
CDR3: CASSLDTARGTYNEQFF
DNA: TGTGCCAGCAGCTTAGACACCGCGCGGGGTACCTACAATGAGCAGTTCTTC

J: TRBJ2-1
V: TRBV19
size: -
D: TRBD2
CDR3: CASSIVLREGNEQFF
DNA: TGTGCCAGTAGTATAGTCTTGCGGGAGGGCAATGAGCAGTTCTTC

J: TRBJ1-3
V: TRBV19
size: -
D: -
CDR3: CASTRGRDSGNTIYF
DNA: TGTGCCAGTACCCGAGGGCGGGACTCTGGAAACACCATATATTTT

J: TRBJ2-3
V: TRBV11-2
size: -
D: -
CDR3: CASSFSGSSTDTQYF
DNA: TGTGCCAGCAGCTTTAGCGGTTCTAGCACAGATACGCAGTATTTT

J: TRBJ2-3
V: TRBV28
size: -
D: -
CDR3: CASSFLGGHADTQYF
DNA: TGTGCCAGCAGCTTCCTAGGAGGGCACGCAGATACGCAGTATTTT

J: TRBJ2-5
V: TRBV2
size: -
D: -
CDR3: CASSVKAYQETQYF
DNA: TGTGCCAGCAGTGTAAAAGCGTACCAAGAGACCCAGTACTTC

J: TRBJ2-2
V: TRBV5-1
size: few
D: TRBD2
CDR3: CASSPGLAGANTGELFF
DNA: TGCGCCAGCAGCCCCGGACTAGCGGGGGCGAACACCGGGGAGCTGTTTTTT

J: TRBJ1-6
V: TRBV7-8
size: -
D: -
CDR3: CASSRGVGNSPLHF
DNA: TGTGCCAGCAGCCGCGGGGTCGGGAATTCACCCCTCCACTTT

J: TRBJ2-5
V: TRBV2
size: -
D: TRBD1
CDR3: CASSDRGRETQYF
DNA: TGTGCCAGCAGTGACAGGGGGCGAGAGACCCAGTACTTC

J: TRBJ1-1
V: TRBV6-1
size: medium-sized
D: -
CDR3: CASNRDEAFF
DNA: TGTGCCAGCAACAGGGATGAAGCTTTCTTT

J: TRBJ2-7
V: TRBV9
size: -
D: TRBD1
CDR3: CASSVGTGTTYEQYF
DNA: TGTGCCAGCAGCGTTGGGACAGGGACCACCTACGAGCAGTACTTC

J: TRBJ2-7
V: TRBV4-1
size: -
D: -
CDR3: CASSIVEGGYEQYF
DNA: TGCGCCAGCTCTATAGTGGAGGGTGGTTACGAGCAGTACTTC

J: TRBJ2-1
V: TRBV7-2
size: -
D: TRBD2
CDR3: CASSLMSGRAEGEQFF
DNA: TGTGCCAGCAGCTTAATGAGCGGGAGGGCCGAGGGTGAGCAGTTCTTC

J: TRBJ2-7
V: TRBV6-1
size: few
D: TRBD2
CDR3: CASSLATSANEQYF
DNA: TGTGCCAGCAGCCTGGCGACTAGCGCAAACGAGCAGTACTTC

J: TRBJ2-3
V: TRBV19
size: -
D: -
CDR3: CASNWRDTDTQYF
DNA: TGTGCCAGTAATTGGCGGGACACAGATACGCAGTATTTT

J: TRBJ2-7
V: TRBV27
size: -
D: -
CDR3: CASSLSGVTYEQYF
DNA: TGTGCCAGCAGTCTATCAGGGGTTACCTACGAGCAGTACTTC

J: TRBJ1-5
V: TRBV18
size: -
D: -
CDR3: CASSIDTNQPQHF
DNA: TGTGCCAGCTCAATAGACACCAATCAGCCCCAGCATTTT

J: TRBJ1-5
V: TRBV28
size: few
D: -
CDR3: CASSPLGEGQPQHF
DNA: TGTGCCAGCAGCCCTCTAGGTGAAGGTCAGCCCCAGCATTTT

J: TRBJ1-1
V: TRBV6-1
size: -
D: -
CDR3: CASSEPKQGYTEAFF
DNA: TGTGCCAGCAGTGAACCTAAGCAGGGGTACACTGAAGCTTTCTTT

J: TRBJ2-1
V: TRBV4-1
size: -
D: -
CDR3: CASSQDPAGFYNEQFF
DNA: TGCGCCAGCAGCCAAGACCCTGCGGGATTCTACAATGAGCAGTTCTTC

J: TRBJ1-2
V: TRBV5-6
size: few
D: TRBD1
CDR3: CASSPGTGANYGYTF
DNA: TGTGCCAGCAGCCCCGGGACAGGGGCTAACTATGGCTACACCTTC

J: TRBJ2-2
V: TRBV5-1
size: -
D: TRBD2
CDR3: CASSSGVAGGLNGELFF
DNA: TGCGCCAGCAGCTCGGGGGTAGCGGGAGGGCTTAACGGGGAGCTGTTTTTT

J: TRBJ2-3
V: TRBV5-1
size: -
D: TRBD1
CDR3: CASSLGTGALLFTLTQYF
DNA: TGCGCCAGCAGCTTGGGGACAGGGGCCCTTCTCTTCACCCTTACGCAGTATTTT

J: TRBJ1-1
V: TRBV2
size: few
D: TRBD1
CDR3: CASSLTGPTEAFF
DNA: TGTGCCAGCAGCCTGACAGGGCCCACTGAAGCTTTCTTT

J: TRBJ2-2
V: TRBV6-5
size: few
D: TRBD1
CDR3: CASSYGRGLNTGELFF
DNA: TGTGCCAGCAGTTACGGCAGGGGGTTAAACACCGGGGAGCTGTTTTTT